This entry concerns a single T cell receptor beta chain. This sample was taken from a study of shared clonotypes between healthy human individuals. Some clones are missing from TCRdb's copy, which holds only in-frame ones; the method was immunoSEQ multiplex PCR. The sample lists 2 million to 3 million clones, 93% occurring once. The CDR3 consists of 13 residues. Germline V lookup: CDR1 SQVTM, CDR2 ANQGSEA. J gave up 4 bases and V 2 bases, and 3 bases lay outside the gene matches. The source material was naive CD4+ T cells from PBMCs. Subset reported: CD45RA+ positively selected. The TCR was taken from a man between 18 and 29 years old in good health. Some clones in this sample may be carry-over from other donors' samples. The chain carries TRBV29-1 and TRBJ2-3; 7 positions agree with TRBD1. This chain's CDR3 is CSVESDRPDTQYF. The CDR3 nucleotides read TGCAGCGTTGAATCGGACAGGCCAGATACGCAGTATTTT.